The next 5 T cell receptor beta chains were all read from a single sample in a study of blood T cell repertoires in COVID-19. TCRdb keeps only in-frame clones here, not all; method: immunoSEQ multiplex PCR. This sample has roughly 360,000 clones, with over 65% found just once. Sample: peripheral blood. Receptors originate from a human donor with acute or convalescent COVID-19. The donor label of this sample is uncertain.

The rearrangement uses TRBV4-1 and TRBJ2-3; TRBD2 agrees at 12 bases. There are 18 residues in the CDR3. Trimming removed 3 bases from V and 2 bases from J; junction bases left unmatched: 9. Germline assignment: CDR1 MGHRA and CDR2 YSYEKL. CDR3 DNA sequence: TGCGCCAGCAGCCATGTTACCCTAGCGGGAGGGTTCACAGATACGCAGTATTTT. Amino acids: CASSHVTLAGGFTDTQYF.

The chain is built from TRBV5-1 and TRBJ2-1, with D tentatively TRBD1 (6 bases). CDR1 is SGHRS, CDR2 YFSETQ, per germline. V was cut by 4 bases and J by 6 bases, with 17 bases left in between. CDR3 size: 15 residues. In DNA, the CDR3 is TGCGCCAGCAGCGGGGGCCTCGATCTGGGCAATGAGCAGTTCTTC. As protein: CASSGGLDLGNEQFF.

The rearrangement links TRBV30 to TRBJ1-3, with D possibly matching TRBD1 (5 bases). The CDR3 is 13 residues long. The germline gives CDR1 GTSNPN, CDR2 SVGIG (reference sequence). The V gene lost 0 bases and the J gene lost 4 bases, with 7 bases spanning the gap. CDR3 protein: CAWSVRGGNTIYF. The CDR3 DNA reads as TGTGCCTGGAGTGTACGGGGGGGAAACACCATATATTTT.

V is TRBV5-1 and J is TRBJ1-2; 9 bases agree with TRBD1. Germline V gives CDR1 SGHRS, CDR2 YFSETQ. Trimming took 5 bases from V and 4 from J; bases not matched to a gene: 9. The CDR3 spans 15 residues. CDR3 in amino acids: CASRSTGGLPYGYTF. The CDR3 DNA reads TGCGCCAGCAGATCGACAGGGGGTCTCCCCTATGGCTACACCTTC.

The gene calls are TRBV18 and TRBJ1-2, with D possibly TRBD1 on 6 matching bases. Germline V gene sequence: CDR1 KGHSH, CDR2 LQKENI. The ends were cut back, 6 bases at V and 4 bases at J, with 21 bases in the middle. There are 16 residues in the CDR3. The DNA for the CDR3 is TGTGCCAGCTCTTTCAAGACAGGCGAAGGGGGCTATGGCTACACCTTC. This sequence encodes CASSFKTGEGGYGYTF.